The clone carrying this T cell receptor (beta chain) was counted only a few times. Its specificity is unknown. V was pared by 3 bases and J by 5 bases, with 9 bases of the junction left unmatched. Germline V gene lookup returns CDR1 ENHRY and CDR2 SYGVKD. The CDR3 has 16 residues. Sequenced by immunoSEQ multiplex PCR; TCRdb stores in-frame clones only, minus some. The data contain about 37,000 clones, 85% to 90% of them singletons. The record originates from a study of lymphopenia after photon versus proton radiotherapy. Study observations and caveats: Under photons, naive T cells and diversity fell while effector/memory populations rose. Post-nadir TCR diversity decline inversely tracked overall survival among those who died.

The chain employs TRBV10-3 and TRBJ2-1; 8 nucleotides match TRBD2. Here the sequenced sample was peripheral blood, taken from a patient treated with photon-based radiotherapy. The TCR sequence derives from a man in his fifties or sixties with gastric cancer. DNA for the CDR3: TGTGCCATCAGTGACTCAGGACTAGCAGCTAACAATGAGCAGTTCTTC. This gives the protein CAISDSGLAANNEQFF.